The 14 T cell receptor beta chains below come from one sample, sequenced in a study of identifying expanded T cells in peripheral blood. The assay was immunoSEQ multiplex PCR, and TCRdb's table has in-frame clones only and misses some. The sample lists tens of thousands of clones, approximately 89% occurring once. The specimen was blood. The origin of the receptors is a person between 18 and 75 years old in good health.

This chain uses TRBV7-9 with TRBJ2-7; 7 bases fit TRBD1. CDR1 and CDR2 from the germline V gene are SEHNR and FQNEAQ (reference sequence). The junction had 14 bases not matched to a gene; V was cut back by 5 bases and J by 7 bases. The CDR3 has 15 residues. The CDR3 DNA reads TGTGCCAGCAGCACCACCAGGACAGGTCAAGGGGAGCAGTACTTC. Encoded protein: CASSTTRTGQGEQYF.

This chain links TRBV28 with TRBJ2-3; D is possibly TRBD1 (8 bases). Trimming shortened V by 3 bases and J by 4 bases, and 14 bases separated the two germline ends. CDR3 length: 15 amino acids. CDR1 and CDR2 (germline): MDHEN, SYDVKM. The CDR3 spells CASSLGGTGADTQYF. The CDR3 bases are TGTGCCAGCAGTTTGGGGGGGACAGGCGCAGATACGCAGTATTTT.

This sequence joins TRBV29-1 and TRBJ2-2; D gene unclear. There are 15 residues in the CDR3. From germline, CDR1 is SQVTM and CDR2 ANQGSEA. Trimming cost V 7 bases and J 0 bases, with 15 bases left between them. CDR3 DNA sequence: TGCAGCGCCACCCCCGCAGCCGCGAACACCGGGGAGCTGTTTTTT. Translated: CSATPAAANTGELFF.

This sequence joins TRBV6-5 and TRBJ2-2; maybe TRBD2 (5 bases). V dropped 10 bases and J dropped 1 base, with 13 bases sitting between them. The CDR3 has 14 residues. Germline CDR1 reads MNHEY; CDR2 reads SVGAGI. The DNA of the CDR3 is TGTGCCATAGGGAGTAGGAGGAACACCGGGGAGCTGTTTTTT. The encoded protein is CAIGSRRNTGELFF.

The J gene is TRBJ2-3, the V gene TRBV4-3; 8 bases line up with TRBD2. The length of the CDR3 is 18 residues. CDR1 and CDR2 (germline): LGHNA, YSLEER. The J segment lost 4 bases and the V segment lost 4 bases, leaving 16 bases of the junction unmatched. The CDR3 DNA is TGCGCCAGCAGCCTCAACCTCGGGGGCGGGAGGAGGGCAGATACGCAGTATTTT. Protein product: CASSLNLGGGRRADTQYF.

The CDR3 DNA reads as TGTGCCATCAGGGAGGGGGGGGCAGATACGCAGTATTTT. Residues: CAIREGGADTQYF. This chain uses TRBV10-3 with TRBJ2-3; perhaps TRBD2 as D (7 bases). V dropped 6 bases and J dropped 4 bases, with 11 bases sitting between them. This CDR3 has 13 residues. From germline, CDR1 is ENHRY and CDR2 SYGVKD.

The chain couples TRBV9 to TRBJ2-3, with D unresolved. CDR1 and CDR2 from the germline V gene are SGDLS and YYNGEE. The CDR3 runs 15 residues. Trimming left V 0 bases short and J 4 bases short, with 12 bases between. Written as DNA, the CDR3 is TGTGCCAGCAGCGTAGGGATTGGGCCCGCAGATACGCAGTATTTT. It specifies CASSVGIGPADTQYF.

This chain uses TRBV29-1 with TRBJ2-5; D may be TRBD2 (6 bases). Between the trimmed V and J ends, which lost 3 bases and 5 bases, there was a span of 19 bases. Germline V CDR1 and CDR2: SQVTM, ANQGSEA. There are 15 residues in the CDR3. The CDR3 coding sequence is TGCAGCGTTGATAATCTTGACGGTGGGGGGGAGACCCAGTACTTC. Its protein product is CSVDNLDGGGETQYF.

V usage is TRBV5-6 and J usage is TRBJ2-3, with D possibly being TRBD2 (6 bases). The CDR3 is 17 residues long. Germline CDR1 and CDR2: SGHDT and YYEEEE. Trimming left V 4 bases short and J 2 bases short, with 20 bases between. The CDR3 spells CASSPPRAGKPTDTQYF. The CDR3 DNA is TGTGCCAGCAGCCCGCCTAGGGCGGGAAAACCCACAGATACGCAGTATTTT.

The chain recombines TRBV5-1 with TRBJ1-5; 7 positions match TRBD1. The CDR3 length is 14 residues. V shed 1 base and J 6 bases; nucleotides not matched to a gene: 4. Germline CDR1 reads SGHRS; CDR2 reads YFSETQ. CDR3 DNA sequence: TGCGCCAGCAGCTTGACAGGGGAGGTTCAGCCCCAGCATTTT. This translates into CASSLTGEVQPQHF.

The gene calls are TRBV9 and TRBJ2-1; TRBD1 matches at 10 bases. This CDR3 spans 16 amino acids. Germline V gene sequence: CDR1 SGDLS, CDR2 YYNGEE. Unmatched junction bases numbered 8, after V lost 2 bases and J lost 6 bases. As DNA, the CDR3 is TGTGCCAGCAGCGTCGCCCGAGGACAGGGGGGCAATGAGCAGTTCTTC. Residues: CASSVARGQGGNEQFF.

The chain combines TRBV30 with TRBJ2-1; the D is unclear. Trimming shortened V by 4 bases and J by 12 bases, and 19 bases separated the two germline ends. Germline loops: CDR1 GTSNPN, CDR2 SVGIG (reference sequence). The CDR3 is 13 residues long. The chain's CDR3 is CAWTDPRLVLQFF. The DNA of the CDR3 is TGTGCCTGGACCGACCCGAGACTCGTATTGCAGTTCTTC.

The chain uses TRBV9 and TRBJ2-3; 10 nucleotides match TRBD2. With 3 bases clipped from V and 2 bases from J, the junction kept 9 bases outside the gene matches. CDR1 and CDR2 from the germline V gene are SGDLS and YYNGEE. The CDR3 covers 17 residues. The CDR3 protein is CASSAGALAGFTDTQYF. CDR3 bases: TGTGCCAGCAGCGCGGGGGCACTAGCGGGGTTCACAGATACGCAGTATTTT.

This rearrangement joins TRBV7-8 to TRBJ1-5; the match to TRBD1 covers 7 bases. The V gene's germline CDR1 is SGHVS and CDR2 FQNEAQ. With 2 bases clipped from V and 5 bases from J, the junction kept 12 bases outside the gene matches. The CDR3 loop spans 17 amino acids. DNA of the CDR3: TGTGCCAGCAGCTTACACCCGGACAGGTCGAGGGATCAGCCCCAGCATTTT. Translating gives CASSLHPDRSRDQPQHF.